One T cell receptor (beta chain) is described in this entry. The antigen is not known. The data derive from a study of spatial heterogeneity in lung cancer. Study context: Bulk RNA-seq from matched material yielded a T cell module score that correlated strongly with TCR transcript counts in tumor regions. Study-level points and caveats: How many expanded intratumoral alpha and beta TCRs were present tracked the tumor mutation count, which was a count of nonsynonymous mutations.

There are 15 residues in the CDR3. Per germline, CDR1 DFQATT and CDR2 SNEGSKA (reference sequence). Trimming at V came to 3 bases and at J to 3 bases, leaving 2 bases not matched to a gene. The time point: sample taken at primary tumor resection. Sequencing covered unsorted whole RNA taken from tumor, nontumor lung or frozen PBMC. Every TCR cDNA molecule bore its own unique molecular identifier. TCRdb re-analysed the 5' RACE reads in MiXCR, keeping a single row per CDR3 protein. The table shows several thousand distinct CDR3 sequences, with around an eighth occurring only once. This receptor was obtained from a female donor with early-stage non-small cell lung cancer. Here the sequenced sample was lung tumor tissue, taken at surgery. This chain connects TRBV20-1 to TRBJ2-3; 14 positions agree with TRBD2. CDR3 DNA: TGCAGTGCTAGTGGGACTAGCGGGAGAACAGATACGCAGTATTTT. Amino acids: CSASGTSGRTDTQYF.